This TCR beta chain emerged from a study of OX40 agonist ivuxolimab in advanced cancers. Points from the study as a whole: In general, CD8+ T cells held more expanded clones than CD4+ did, on average.

As regards this clone: The antigen remains unidentified.

The V gene lost 2 bases and the J gene lost 4 bases, with 6 bases spanning the gap. Per the germline V gene, CDR1 is MNHEY and CDR2 is SMNVEV (reference sequence). The length of the CDR3 is 12 residues. Only in-frame clones appear in the TCRdb table, and some are missing; sequencing was by immunoSEQ multiplex PCR. The sample has 60,000 to 70,000 clones, approximately 90% seen once. The specimen comprised CD4+ or CD8+ T cells sorted from blood, sampled in a trial of the OX40 agonist ivuxolimab. J is TRBJ2-7 and V is TRBV27; D remains unclear. This sequence originates from an adult with an advanced solid tumor such as melanoma, head and neck, liver or kidney cancer. The CDR3 here is CASSLMGYEQYF. The CDR3 DNA is TGTGCCAGCAGTTTAATGGGATACGAGCAGTACTTC.